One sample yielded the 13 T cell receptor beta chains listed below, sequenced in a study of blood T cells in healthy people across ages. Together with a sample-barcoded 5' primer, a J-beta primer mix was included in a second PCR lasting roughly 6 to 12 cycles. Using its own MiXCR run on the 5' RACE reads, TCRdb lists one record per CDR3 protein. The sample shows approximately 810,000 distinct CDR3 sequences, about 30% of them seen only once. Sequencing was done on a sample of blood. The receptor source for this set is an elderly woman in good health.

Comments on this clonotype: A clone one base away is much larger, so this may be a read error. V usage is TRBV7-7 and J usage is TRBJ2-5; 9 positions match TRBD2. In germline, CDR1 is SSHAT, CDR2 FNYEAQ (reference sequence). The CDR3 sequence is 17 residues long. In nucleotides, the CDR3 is TGTGCTAGCAGCCAAGCCGTCGCGGGGGGGTCCTCAATGGAGCAGTACTTC. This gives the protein CASSQAVAGGSSMEQYF.

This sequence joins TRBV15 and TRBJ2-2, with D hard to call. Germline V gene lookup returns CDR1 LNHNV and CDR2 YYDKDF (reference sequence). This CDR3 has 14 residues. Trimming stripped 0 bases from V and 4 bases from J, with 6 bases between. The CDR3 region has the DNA TGTGCCACCAGCAGAGATTATGGCACCGGGGAGCTGTTTTTT. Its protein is CATSRDYGTGELFF.

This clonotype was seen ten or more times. In DNA form, the CDR3 reads TGTGCCAGCAGTTTAGCCGACCAGGGTGTTCGTTCACCCCTCCACTTT. Its translation: CASSLADQGVRSPLHF. V and J are TRBV12-3 or TRBV12-4 and TRBJ1-6, with D tentatively TRBD1 (5 bases). This CDR3 region has 16 residues. Trimming pared 0 bases from V and 9 bases from J, leaving 15 bases between.

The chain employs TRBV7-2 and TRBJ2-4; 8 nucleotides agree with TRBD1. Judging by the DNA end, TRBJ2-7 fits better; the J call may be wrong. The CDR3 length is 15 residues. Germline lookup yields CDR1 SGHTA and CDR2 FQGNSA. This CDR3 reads CASSQRQGFPYEQYF. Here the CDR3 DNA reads TGTGCCAGCAGCCAACGACAGGGGTTCCCCTACGAGCAGTACTTC.

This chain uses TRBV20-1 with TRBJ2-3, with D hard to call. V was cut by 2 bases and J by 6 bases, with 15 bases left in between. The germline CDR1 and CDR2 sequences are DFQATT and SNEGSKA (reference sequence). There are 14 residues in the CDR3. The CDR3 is CSARPNLNRDTQYF. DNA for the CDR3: TGCAGTGCTAGACCGAACCTGAATAGGGATACGCAGTATTTT.

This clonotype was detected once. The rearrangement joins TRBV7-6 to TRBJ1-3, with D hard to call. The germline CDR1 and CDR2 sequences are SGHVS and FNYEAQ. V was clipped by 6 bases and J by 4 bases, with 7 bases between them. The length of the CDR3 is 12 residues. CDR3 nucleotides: TGTGCCAGCAGTTCTACCGGAAACACCATATATTTT. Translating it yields CASSSTGNTIYF.

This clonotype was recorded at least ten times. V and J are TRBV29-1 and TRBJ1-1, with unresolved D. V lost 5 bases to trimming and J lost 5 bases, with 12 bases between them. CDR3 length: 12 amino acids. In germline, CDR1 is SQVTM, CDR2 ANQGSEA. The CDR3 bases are TGCAGCGTTCACAGCCCAGTGACTGAAGCTTTCTTT. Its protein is CSVHSPVTEAFF.

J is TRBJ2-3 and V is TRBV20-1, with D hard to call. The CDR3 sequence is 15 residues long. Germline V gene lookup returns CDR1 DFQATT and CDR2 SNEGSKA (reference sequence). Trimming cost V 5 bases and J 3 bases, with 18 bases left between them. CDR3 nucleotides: TGCAGTGCTCCCCGAGCCCTAACACGGACAGATACGCAGTATTTT. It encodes CSAPRALTRTDTQYF.

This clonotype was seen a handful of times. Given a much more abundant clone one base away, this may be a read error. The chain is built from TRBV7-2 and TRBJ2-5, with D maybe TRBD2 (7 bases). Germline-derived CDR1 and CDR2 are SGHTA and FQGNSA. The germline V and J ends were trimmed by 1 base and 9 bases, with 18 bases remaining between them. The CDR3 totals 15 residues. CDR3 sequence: CASSLVGGREESQYF. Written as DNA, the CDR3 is TGTGCCAGCAGCTTAGTCGGGGGGCGAGAGGAGTCCCAGTACTTC.

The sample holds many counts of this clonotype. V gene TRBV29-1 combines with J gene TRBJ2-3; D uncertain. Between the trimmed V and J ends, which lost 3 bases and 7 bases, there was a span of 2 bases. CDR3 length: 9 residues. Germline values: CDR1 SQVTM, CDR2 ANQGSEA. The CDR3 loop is CSVENTQYF. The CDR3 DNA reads TGCAGCGTTGAGAATACGCAGTATTTT.

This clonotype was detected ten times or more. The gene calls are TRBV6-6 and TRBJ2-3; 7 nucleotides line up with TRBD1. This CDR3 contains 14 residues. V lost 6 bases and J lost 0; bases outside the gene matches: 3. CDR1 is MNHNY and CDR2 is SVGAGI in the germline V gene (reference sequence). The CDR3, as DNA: TGTGCCAGCAGACCGACAGGGAGCACAGATACGCAGTATTTT. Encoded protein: CASRPTGSTDTQYF.

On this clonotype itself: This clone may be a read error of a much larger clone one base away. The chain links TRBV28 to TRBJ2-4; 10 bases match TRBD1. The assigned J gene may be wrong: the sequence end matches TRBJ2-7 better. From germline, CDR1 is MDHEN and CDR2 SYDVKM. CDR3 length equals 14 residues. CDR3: CASKGQGFVYEQYF. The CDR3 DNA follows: TGTGCCAGCAAGGGACAGGGGTTTGTATACGAGCAGTACTTC.

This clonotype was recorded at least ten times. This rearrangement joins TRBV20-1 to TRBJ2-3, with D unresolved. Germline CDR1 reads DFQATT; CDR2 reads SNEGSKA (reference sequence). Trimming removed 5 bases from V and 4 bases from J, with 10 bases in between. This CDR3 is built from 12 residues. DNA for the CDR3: TGCAGTGCTGCCTACGGTGCAGATACGCAGTATTTT. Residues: CSAAYGADTQYF.